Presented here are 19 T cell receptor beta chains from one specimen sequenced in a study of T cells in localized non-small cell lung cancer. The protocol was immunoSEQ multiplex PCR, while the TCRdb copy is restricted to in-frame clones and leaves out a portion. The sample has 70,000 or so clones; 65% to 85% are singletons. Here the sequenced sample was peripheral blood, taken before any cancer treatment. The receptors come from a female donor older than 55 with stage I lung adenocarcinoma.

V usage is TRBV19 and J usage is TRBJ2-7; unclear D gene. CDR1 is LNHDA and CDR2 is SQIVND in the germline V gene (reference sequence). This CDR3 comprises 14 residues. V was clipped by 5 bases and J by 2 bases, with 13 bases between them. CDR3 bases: TGTGCCAGTAGTCGCCCCGGCCCCCCCTACGAGCAGTACTTC. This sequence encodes CASSRPGPPYEQYF.

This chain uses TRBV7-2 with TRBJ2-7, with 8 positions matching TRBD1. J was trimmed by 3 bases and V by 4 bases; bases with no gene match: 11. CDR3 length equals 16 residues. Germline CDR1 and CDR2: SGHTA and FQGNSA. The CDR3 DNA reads TGTGCCAGCAGCTCAACCACCGGGACAGGAGTCTACGAGCAGTACTTC. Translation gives CASSSTTGTGVYEQYF. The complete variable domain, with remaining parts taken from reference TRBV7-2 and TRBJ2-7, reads GAGVSQSPSNKVTEKGKDVELRCDPISGHTALYWYRQSLGQGLEFLIYFQGNSAPDKSGLPSDRFSAERTGGSVSTLTIQRTQQEDSAVYLCASSSTTGTGVYEQYFGPGTRLTVT.

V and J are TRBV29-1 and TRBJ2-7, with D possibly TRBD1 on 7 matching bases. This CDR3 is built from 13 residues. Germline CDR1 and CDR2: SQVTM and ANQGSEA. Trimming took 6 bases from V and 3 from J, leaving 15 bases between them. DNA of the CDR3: TGCAGCGTGGGGAGGACAGGAAACTACGAGCAGTACTTC. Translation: CSVGRTGNYEQYF.

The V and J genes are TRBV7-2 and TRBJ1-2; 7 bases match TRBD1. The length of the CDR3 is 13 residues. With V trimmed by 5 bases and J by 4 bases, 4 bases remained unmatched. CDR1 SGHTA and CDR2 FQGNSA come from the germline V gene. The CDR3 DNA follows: TGTGCCAGCAGCCTCGGGACAGCCTATGGCTACACCTTC. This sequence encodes CASSLGTAYGYTF.

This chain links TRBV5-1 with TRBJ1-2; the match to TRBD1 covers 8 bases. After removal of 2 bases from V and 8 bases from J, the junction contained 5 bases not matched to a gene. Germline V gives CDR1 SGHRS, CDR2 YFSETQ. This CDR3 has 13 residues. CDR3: CASSLAGGQGYTF. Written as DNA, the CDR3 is TGCGCCAGCAGCTTAGCAGGGGGCCAGGGCTACACCTTC.

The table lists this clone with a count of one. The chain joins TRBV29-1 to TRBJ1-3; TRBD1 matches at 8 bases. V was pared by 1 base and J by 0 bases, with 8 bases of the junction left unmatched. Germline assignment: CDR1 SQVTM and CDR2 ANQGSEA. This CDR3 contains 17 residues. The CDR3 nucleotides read TGCAGCGTTGAAGCCCTTCCCGGGACAGGCTCTGGAAACACCATATATTTT. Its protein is CSVEALPGTGSGNTIYF. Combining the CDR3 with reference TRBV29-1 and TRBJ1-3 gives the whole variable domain SAVISQKPSRDICQRGTSLTIQCQVDSQVTMMFWYRQQPGQSLTLIATANQGSEATYESGFVIDKFPISRPNLTFSTLTVSNMSPEDSSIYLCSVEALPGTGSGNTIYFGEGSWLTVV.

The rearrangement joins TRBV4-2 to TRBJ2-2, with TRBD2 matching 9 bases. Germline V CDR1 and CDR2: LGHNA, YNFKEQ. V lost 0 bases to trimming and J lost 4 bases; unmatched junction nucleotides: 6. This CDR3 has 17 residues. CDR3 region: CASSQDRLAGLTGELFF. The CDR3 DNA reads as TGTGCCAGCAGCCAAGATCGCCTAGCGGGACTCACCGGGGAGCTGTTTTTT.

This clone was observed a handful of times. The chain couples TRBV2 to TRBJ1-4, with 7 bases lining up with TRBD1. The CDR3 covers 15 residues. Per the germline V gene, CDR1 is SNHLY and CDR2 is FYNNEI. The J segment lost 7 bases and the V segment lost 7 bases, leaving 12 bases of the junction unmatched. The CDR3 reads CASTDGQAVGEKLFF. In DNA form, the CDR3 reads TGTGCCAGCACCGATGGACAGGCTGTTGGTGAAAAACTGTTTTTT.

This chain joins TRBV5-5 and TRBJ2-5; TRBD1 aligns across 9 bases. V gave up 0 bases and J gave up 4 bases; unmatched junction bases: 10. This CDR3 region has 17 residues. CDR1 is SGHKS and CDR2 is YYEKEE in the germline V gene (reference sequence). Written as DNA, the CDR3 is TGTGCCAGCAGCTTGGCAACAGGGGGCGAGGTCGGAGAGACCCAGTACTTC. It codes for CASSLATGGEVGETQYF.

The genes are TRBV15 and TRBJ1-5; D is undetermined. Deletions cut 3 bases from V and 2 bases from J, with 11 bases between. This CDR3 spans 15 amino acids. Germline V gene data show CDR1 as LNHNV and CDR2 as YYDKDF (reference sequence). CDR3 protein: CATSSLRGGNQPQHF. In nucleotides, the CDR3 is TGTGCCACCAGCAGTCTCCGAGGAGGCAATCAGCCCCAGCATTTT.

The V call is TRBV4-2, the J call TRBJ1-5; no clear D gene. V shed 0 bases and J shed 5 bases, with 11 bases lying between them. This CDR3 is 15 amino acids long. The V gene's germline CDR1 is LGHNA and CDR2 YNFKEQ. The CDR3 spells CASSQDLADYQPQHF. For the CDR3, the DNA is TGTGCCAGCAGCCAAGATCTTGCGGATTATCAGCCCCAGCATTTT.

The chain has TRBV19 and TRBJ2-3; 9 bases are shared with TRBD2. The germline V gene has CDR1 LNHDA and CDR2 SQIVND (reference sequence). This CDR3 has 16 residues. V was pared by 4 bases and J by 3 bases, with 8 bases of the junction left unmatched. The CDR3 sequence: CASSTSGEALTDTQYF. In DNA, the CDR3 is TGTGCCAGTAGTACTAGCGGGGAGGCTTTGACAGATACGCAGTATTTT.

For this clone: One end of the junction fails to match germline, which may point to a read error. CDR3 loop: CASSQDLALPPYF. As DNA, the CDR3 is TGCGCCAGCAGCCAAGATTTGGCTTTACCGCCTTACTTC. This chain joins TRBV4-1 and TRBJ1-2; the D is unclear. Germline V lookup: CDR1 MGHRA, CDR2 YSYEKL. This CDR3 comprises 13 residues.

CDR3 in DNA: TGTGCCAGCAGCCAAGAAGCCCTAGCGGGAGGTTTCAACGAGCAGTACTTC. It yields the protein CASSQEALAGGFNEQYF. J is TRBJ2-7 and V is TRBV4-2; 11 bases fit TRBD2. The CDR3 has 17 residues. The V segment lost 0 bases and the J segment 5 bases; nucleotides outside the gene matches: 9. The germline CDR1 and CDR2 sequences are LGHNA and YNFKEQ.

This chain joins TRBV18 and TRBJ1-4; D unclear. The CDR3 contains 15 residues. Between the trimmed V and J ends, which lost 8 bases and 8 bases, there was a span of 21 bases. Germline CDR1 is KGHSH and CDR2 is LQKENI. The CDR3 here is CASAAVGMGGEKLFF. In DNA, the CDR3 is TGTGCCAGCGCTGCGGTCGGTATGGGCGGGGAAAAACTGTTTTTT.

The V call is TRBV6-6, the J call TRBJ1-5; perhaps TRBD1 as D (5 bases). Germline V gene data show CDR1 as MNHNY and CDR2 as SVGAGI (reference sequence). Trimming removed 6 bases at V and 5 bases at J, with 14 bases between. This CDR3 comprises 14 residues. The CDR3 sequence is CASRPVGDHQPQHF. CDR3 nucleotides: TGTGCCAGCAGGCCGGTAGGGGACCATCAGCCCCAGCATTTT.

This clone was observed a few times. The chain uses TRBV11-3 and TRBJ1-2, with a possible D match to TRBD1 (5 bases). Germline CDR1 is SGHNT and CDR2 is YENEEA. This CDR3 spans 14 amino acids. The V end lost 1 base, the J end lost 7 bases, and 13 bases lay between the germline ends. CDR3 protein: CASSLGQGLSGYTF. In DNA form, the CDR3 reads TGTGCCAGCAGCTTAGGGCAGGGACTAAGTGGCTACACCTTC.

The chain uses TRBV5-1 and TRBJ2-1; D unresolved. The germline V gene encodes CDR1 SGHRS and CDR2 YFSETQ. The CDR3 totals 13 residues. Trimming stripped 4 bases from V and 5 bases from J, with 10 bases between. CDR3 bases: TGCGCCAGCAGCCTGAGACCCGACAATGAGCAGTTCTTC. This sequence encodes CASSLRPDNEQFF.

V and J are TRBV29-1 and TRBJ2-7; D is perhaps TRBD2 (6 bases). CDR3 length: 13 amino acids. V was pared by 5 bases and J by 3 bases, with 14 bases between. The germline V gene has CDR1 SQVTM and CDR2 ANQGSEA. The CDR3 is CSVKAGRSYEQYF. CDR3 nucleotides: TGCAGCGTTAAGGCGGGGCGAAGCTACGAGCAGTACTTC.